This TCR beta chain was captured by sequencing in a study of Ad26.COV2.S vaccination and SARS-CoV-2 variants. Study-wide context: Ad26.COV2.S was injected intramuscularly once or twice, 56 days apart.

Study results and limitations: Vaccine and placebo groups showed comparable non-spike TCR breadth. TCR breadth and depth analyses may have underestimated total T cell responses. Spike-specific responses of CD8+ and CD4+ T cells were reported to display substantial breadth after vaccination.

Sequenced by immunoSEQ multiplex PCR; TCRdb stores in-frame clones only, minus some. The data hold about 350,000 clones, with approximately 86% observed a single time. The CDR3 extends over 13 amino acids. V was shortened by 2 bases and J by 5 bases, with 10 bases between the two germline ends. CDR1 and CDR2 from the germline V gene are SNHLY and FYNNEI. Treatment meaning: approximately 18 received Ad26.COV2.S at low or high dose, single or two shots; roughly five received placebo; per-sample allocation not given. Repertoires come from day 63 after the first vaccine or placebo injection. With respect to this clone: Its antigen is still unknown.

The chain joins TRBV2 to TRBJ2-7, with a tentative D call TRBD1 (5 bases). The receptor was derived from a person aged 18-60 years who received the Ad26.COV2.S COVID-19 vaccine or a placebo. The sample in question was peripheral blood, obtained in a trial of Ad26.COV2.S vaccine versus placebo. The CDR3 DNA sequence: TGTGCCAGCAGTGAAACCAGGGTTGACGAGCAGTACTTC. This codes for CASSETRVDEQYF.